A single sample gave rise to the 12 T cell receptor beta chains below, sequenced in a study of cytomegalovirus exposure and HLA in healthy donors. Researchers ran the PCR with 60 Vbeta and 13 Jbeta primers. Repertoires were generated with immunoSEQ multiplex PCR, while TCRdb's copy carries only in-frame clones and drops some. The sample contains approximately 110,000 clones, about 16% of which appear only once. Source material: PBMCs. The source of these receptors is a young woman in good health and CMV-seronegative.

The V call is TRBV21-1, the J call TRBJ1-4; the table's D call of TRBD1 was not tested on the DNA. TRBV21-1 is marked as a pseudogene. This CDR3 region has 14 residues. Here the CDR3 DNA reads TGTGCCAGCAGCGAAGAGACAGGGGGCGAAAAACTGTTTTTT. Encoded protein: CASSEETGGEKLFF.

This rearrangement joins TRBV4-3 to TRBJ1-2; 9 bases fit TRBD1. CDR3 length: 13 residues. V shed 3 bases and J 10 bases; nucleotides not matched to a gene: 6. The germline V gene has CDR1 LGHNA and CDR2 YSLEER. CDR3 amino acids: CASSHGTGSLYTF. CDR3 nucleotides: TGCGCCAGCAGCCATGGGACAGGGTCACTCTACACCTTC.

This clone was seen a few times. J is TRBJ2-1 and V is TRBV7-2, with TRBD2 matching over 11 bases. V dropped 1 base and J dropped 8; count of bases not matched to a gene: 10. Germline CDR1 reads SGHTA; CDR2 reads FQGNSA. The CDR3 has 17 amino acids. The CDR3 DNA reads TGTGCCAGCAGCTTAGGGATAGCGGGGGGGGCTTTAGATGAGCAGTTCTTC. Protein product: CASSLGIAGGALDEQFF.

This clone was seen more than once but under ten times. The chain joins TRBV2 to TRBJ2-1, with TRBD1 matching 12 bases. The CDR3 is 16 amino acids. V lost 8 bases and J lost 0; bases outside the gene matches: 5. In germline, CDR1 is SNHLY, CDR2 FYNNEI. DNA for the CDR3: TGTGCCAGCTCCGGGACAGGGGGCTACTCCTACAATGAGCAGTTCTTC. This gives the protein CASSGTGGYSYNEQFF.

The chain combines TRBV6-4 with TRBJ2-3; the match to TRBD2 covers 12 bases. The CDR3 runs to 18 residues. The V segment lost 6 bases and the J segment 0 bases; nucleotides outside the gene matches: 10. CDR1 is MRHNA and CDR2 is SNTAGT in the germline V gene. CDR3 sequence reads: CASRGAGTSGFSTDTQYF. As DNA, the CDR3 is TGTGCCAGCAGGGGTGCTGGGACTAGCGGGTTTAGCACAGATACGCAGTATTTT.

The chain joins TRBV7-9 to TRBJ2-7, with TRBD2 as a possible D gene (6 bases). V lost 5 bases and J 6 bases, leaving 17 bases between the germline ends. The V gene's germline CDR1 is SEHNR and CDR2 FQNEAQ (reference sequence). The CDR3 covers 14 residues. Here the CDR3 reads CASSPPRDSSEQYF. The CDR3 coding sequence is TGTGCCAGCAGCCCCCCCCGGGACTCCAGCGAGCAGTACTTC. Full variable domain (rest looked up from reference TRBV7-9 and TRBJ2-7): DTGVSQNPRHKITKRGQNVTFRCDPISEHNRLYWYRQTLGQGPEFLTYFQNEAQLEKSRLLSDRFSAERPKGSFSTLEIQRTEQGDSAMYLCASSPPRDSSEQYFGPGTRLTVT.

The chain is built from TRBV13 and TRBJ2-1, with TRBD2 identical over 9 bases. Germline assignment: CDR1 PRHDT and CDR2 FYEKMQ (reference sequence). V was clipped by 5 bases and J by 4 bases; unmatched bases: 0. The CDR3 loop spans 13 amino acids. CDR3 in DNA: TGTGCCAGCAGCGCGGGGGGGTACAATGAGCAGTTCTTC. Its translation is CASSAGGYNEQFF. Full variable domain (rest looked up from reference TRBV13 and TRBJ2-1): AAGVIQSPRHLIKEKRETATLKCYPIPRHDTVYWYQQGPGQDPQFLISFYEKMQSDKGSIPDRFSAQQFSDYHSELNMSSLELGDSALYFCASSAGGYNEQFFGPGTRLTVL.

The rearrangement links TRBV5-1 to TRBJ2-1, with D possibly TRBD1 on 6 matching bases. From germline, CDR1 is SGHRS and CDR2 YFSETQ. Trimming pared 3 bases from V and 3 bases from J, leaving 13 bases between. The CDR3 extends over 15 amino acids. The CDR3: CASSSTGFSYNEQFF. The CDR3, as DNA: TGCGCCAGCAGCTCCACAGGGTTTAGCTACAATGAGCAGTTCTTC.

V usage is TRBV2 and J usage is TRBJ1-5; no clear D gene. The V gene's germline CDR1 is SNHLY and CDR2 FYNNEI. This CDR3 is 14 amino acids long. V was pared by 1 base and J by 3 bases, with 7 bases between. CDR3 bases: TGTGCCAGCAGTGAAGGCAGGAACAATCAGCCCCAGCATTTT. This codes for CASSEGRNNQPQHF.

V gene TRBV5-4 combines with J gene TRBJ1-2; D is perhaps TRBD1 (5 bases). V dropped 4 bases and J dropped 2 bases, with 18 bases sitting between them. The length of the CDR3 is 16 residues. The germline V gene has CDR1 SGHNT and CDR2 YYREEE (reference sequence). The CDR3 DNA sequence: TGTGCCAGCAGCCCATCACGGGGGGGAGCCAACTATGGCTACACCTTC. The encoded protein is CASSPSRGGANYGYTF.

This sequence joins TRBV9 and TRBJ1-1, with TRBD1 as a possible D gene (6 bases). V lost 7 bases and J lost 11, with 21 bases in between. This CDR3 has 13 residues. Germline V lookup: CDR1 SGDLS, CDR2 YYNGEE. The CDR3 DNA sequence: TGTGCCAGCGCCAGGGGAGGGGGTGGTGTGGCTTTCTTT. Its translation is CASARGGGGVAFF.

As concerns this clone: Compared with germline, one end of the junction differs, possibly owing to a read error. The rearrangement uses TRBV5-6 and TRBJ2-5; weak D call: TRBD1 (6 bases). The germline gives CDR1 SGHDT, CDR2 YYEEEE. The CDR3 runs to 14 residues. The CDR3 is CASRSQGVWENQYF. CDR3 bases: TGTGCCAGCAGATCACAGGGTGTGTGGGAGAACCAGTACTTC.